This passage covers 25 T cell receptor beta chains from one sample sequenced in a study of glioma-infiltrating T cells after dendritic cell vaccination. Using immunoSEQ multiplex PCR, the repertoire was profiled, and TCRdb retains in-frame clones only, with some absent. The sample holds tens of thousands of clones, about 86% seen once. The sample was blood, taken before dendritic cell vaccination. These receptors all stem from a human donor with glioblastoma.

The count of this clone is one. CDR3 coding DNA: TGTGCCAGCAGTTTTCAGAACACAGAGAGCATAACCTACGAGCAGTACTTC. This translates into CASSFQNTESITYEQYF. This rearrangement joins TRBV27 to TRBJ2-7; D remains ambiguous. The CDR3 totals 17 residues. The V gene's germline CDR1 is MNHEY and CDR2 SMNVEV (reference sequence). Between the trimmed V and J ends, which lost 3 bases and 2 bases, there was a span of 20 bases.

This clone was counted a few times. The J gene is TRBJ2-7, the V gene TRBV19; 7 bases map to TRBD2. The CDR3 totals 14 residues. The germline V gene encodes CDR1 LNHDA and CDR2 SQIVND (reference sequence). Trimming removed 3 bases from V and 1 base from J; junction bases left unmatched: 3. CDR3 nucleotides: TGTGCCAGTAGTATGAGGCGGGGGTCCTACGAGCAGTACTTC. Protein sequence: CASSMRRGSYEQYF.

This chain joins TRBV4-3 and TRBJ1-1; tentative D call: TRBD1 (6 bases). V lost 1 base, J lost 0 bases, and 9 bases lay in between. This CDR3 contains 15 residues. Germline values: CDR1 LGHNA, CDR2 YSLEER. The CDR3 spells CASSQVGQMNTEAFF. The CDR3 nucleotides are TGCGCCAGCAGCCAAGTTGGACAGATGAACACTGAAGCTTTCTTT.

The chain joins TRBV7-2 to TRBJ1-2; D is possibly TRBD1 (6 bases). CDR1 and CDR2 (germline): SGHTA, FQGNSA. V gave up 5 bases and J gave up 3 bases, with 16 bases separating them. The length of the CDR3 is 15 residues. The CDR3 reads CASSRAGQTHYGYTF. The CDR3 DNA reads TGTGCCAGCAGCCGGGCAGGACAGACACACTATGGCTACACCTTC.

The chain carries TRBV27 and TRBJ1-2; 8 nucleotides agree with TRBD1. CDR3 length: 13 residues. Germline V lookup: CDR1 MNHEY, CDR2 SMNVEV (reference sequence). With 5 bases clipped from V and 4 bases from J, the junction kept 3 bases outside the gene matches. The CDR3 sequence is CASSGTGLYGYTF. In DNA form, the CDR3 reads TGTGCCAGCAGTGGGACAGGACTCTATGGCTACACCTTC.

This chain uses TRBV2 with TRBJ1-1, with 8 bases that match TRBD1. Germline CDR1 reads SNHLY; CDR2 reads FYNNEI. The CDR3 is 15 residues long. The junction had 7 bases not matched to a gene; V was cut back by 6 bases and J by 1 base. CDR3 DNA: TGTGCCAGCAGGGGAGGAGACAGGGGGAACACTGAAGCTTTCTTT. Amino acid sequence: CASRGGDRGNTEAFF. Complete variable domain (other parts from reference TRBV2 and TRBJ1-1): EPEVTQTPSHQVTQMGQEVILRCVPISNHLYFYWYRQILGQKVEFLVSFYNNEISEKSEIFDDQFSVERPDGSNFTLKIRSTKLEDSAMYFCASRGGDRGNTEAFFGQGTRLTVV.

The chain recombines TRBV18 with TRBJ1-2; maybe TRBD1 (6 bases). Trimming shortened V by 2 bases and J by 2 bases, and 9 bases separated the two germline ends. The CDR3 totals 14 residues. Per germline, CDR1 KGHSH and CDR2 LQKENI. The CDR3 bases are TGTGCCAGCTCACCATCAGGGGCGAACTATGGCTACACCTTC. Translated, it gives CASSPSGANYGYTF.

The chain recombines TRBV5-1 with TRBJ2-5; 7 bases are shared with TRBD1. This CDR3 is 15 amino acids long. CDR1 and CDR2 (germline): SGHRS, YFSETQ. J was trimmed by 3 bases and V by 2 bases; bases with no gene match: 7. The CDR3 is CASSFSVGQEETQYF. DNA of the CDR3: TGCGCCAGCAGCTTTTCTGTAGGACAGGAAGAGACCCAGTACTTC.

The chain couples TRBV19 to TRBJ1-5; no clear D. The germline CDR1 and CDR2 sequences are LNHDA and SQIVND (reference sequence). The V gene lost 3 bases and the J gene lost 7 bases, with 7 bases spanning the gap. The CDR3 extends over 12 amino acids. CDR3 amino acids: CASSILEQPQHF. CDR3 nucleotides: TGTGCCAGTAGTATCCTCGAGCAGCCCCAGCATTTT.

This chain uses TRBV6-5 with TRBJ1-6, with a possible D match to TRBD1 (6 bases). V was cut by 6 bases and J by 5 bases, with 11 bases left in between. Germline V CDR1 and CDR2: MNHEY, SVGAGI. The CDR3 loop spans 14 amino acids. CDR3 sequence (DNA): TGTGCCAGCAGAGGACAGCAGAATAATTCACCCCTCCACTTT. Translation: CASRGQQNNSPLHF.

This clone was seen a handful of times. V is TRBV5-5 and J is TRBJ1-4; the D is unclear. Germline CDR1 and CDR2: SGHKS and YYEKEE (reference sequence). The CDR3 totals 14 residues. Trimming took off 2 bases at V and 3 bases at J, with 8 bases between the two ends. CDR3 nucleotide sequence: TGTGCCAGCAGCTTACGACTGGCTAATGAAAAACTGTTTTTT. This translates into CASSLRLANEKLFF. The full variable domain, rest sourced from reference TRBV5-5 and TRBJ1-4, is DAGVTQSPTHLIKTRGQQVTLRCSPISGHKSVSWYQQVLGQGPQFIFQYYEKEERGRGNFPDRFSARQFPNYSSELNVNALLLGDSALYLCASSLRLANEKLFFGSGTQLSVL.

The V call is TRBV6-5, the J call TRBJ1-1; the match to TRBD1 covers 8 bases. In germline, CDR1 is MNHEY, CDR2 SVGAGI. The CDR3 spans 13 residues. The V segment lost 8 bases and the J segment 5 bases; nucleotides outside the gene matches: 7. The CDR3 DNA follows: TGTGCCAGCGGACAGGGTCGGGATACTGAAGCTTTCTTT. It is translated as CASGQGRDTEAFF.

The chain has TRBV6-1 and TRBJ2-7; D ambiguous. Looked up from germline, CDR1 is MNHNS and CDR2 is SASEGT. The CDR3 consists of 15 residues. Trimming cost V 0 bases and J 0 bases, with 9 bases left between them. DNA for the CDR3: TGTGCCAGCAGTGAAGCGCGCCACAGCTCCTACGAGCAGTACTTC. Amino acids: CASSEARHSSYEQYF.

The V and J genes are TRBV11-3 and TRBJ2-1, with D possibly TRBD1 on 5 matching bases. The CDR3 consists of 16 residues. Germline V gene data show CDR1 as SGHNT and CDR2 as YENEEA. Trimming cost V 0 bases and J 2 bases, with 11 bases left between them. CDR3 in DNA: TGTGCCAGCAGCTTAGATCGCTGGGGCGCCTACAATGAGCAGTTCTTC. Encoded protein: CASSLDRWGAYNEQFF.

The V and J genes are TRBV13 and TRBJ1-2; D is perhaps TRBD1 (6 bases). This CDR3 spans 14 amino acids. V was cut by 1 base and J by 2 bases, with 8 bases left in between. The germline gives CDR1 PRHDT, CDR2 FYEKMQ (reference sequence). CDR3 sequence: CASSLAQGNYGYTF. The CDR3 DNA reads TGTGCCAGCAGCTTAGCCCAGGGGAACTATGGCTACACCTTC. Based on the CDR3 plus reference TRBV13 and TRBJ1-2, the full variable domain is AAGVIQSPRHLIKEKRETATLKCYPIPRHDTVYWYQQGPGQDPQFLISFYEKMQSDKGSIPDRFSAQQFSDYHSELNMSSLELGDSALYFCASSLAQGNYGYTFGSGTRLTVV.

This chain joins TRBV19 and TRBJ2-2; weak D call: TRBD1 (5 bases). Germline V CDR1 and CDR2: LNHDA, SQIVND (reference sequence). V was pared by 5 bases and J by 2 bases, with 12 bases between. The CDR3 covers 15 residues. The CDR3 DNA follows: TGTGCCAGTAGTGGCAGGGCTGTTAACACCGGGGAGCTGTTTTTT. Its translation: CASSGRAVNTGELFF.

The genes are TRBV7-2 and TRBJ1-1; 9 bases fit TRBD1. In germline, CDR1 is SGHTA, CDR2 FQGNSA. V shed 6 bases, J shed 3 bases, and the junction held 2 bases outside the gene matches. There are 13 residues in the CDR3. CDR3 region: CASSRQGDTEAFF. CDR3 sequence (DNA): TGTGCCAGCAGTCGACAGGGGGACACTGAAGCTTTCTTT.

The CDR3 region has the DNA TGTGCCAGCAGCTTAGTGGCGGGGGGGTACAATGAGCAGTTCTTC. Translation: CASSLVAGGYNEQFF. This rearrangement joins TRBV7-6 to TRBJ2-1; 9 nucleotides align to TRBD2. V gave up 1 base and J gave up 4 bases; unmatched junction bases: 2. The CDR3 runs to 15 residues. CDR1 SGHVS and CDR2 FNYEAQ come from the germline V gene.

The chain has TRBV5-6 and TRBJ2-2, with 10 bases lining up with TRBD1. V was clipped by 4 bases and J by 3 bases; unmatched bases: 6. The CDR3 has 16 amino acids. The V gene's germline CDR1 is SGHDT and CDR2 YYEEEE. The DNA of the CDR3 is TGTGCCAGCAGCCTCGGACAGGGGGGGTACACCGGGGAGCTGTTTTTT. It specifies CASSLGQGGYTGELFF.

The chain joins TRBV15 to TRBJ2-7, with 8 bases lining up with TRBD2. V was pared by 3 bases and J by 7 bases, with 8 bases of the junction left unmatched. This CDR3 comprises 14 residues. Germline V gene lookup returns CDR1 LNHNV and CDR2 YYDKDF (reference sequence). The CDR3 DNA is TGTGCCACCAGCAGTCAGACTAGCGACGGGGAGCAGTACTTC. Amino acid sequence: CATSSQTSDGEQYF.

The chain carries TRBV29-1 and TRBJ2-1, with D possibly being TRBD1 (6 bases). Trimming removed 7 bases from V and 4 bases from J, with 8 bases in between. Germline V gene lookup returns CDR1 SQVTM and CDR2 ANQGSEA. The CDR3 length is 11 residues. In DNA form, the CDR3 reads TGCAGCGGGACAGCATACAATGAGCAGTTCTTC. Translated, it gives CSGTAYNEQFF.

The chain carries TRBV27 and TRBJ2-5; 11 bases are a match to TRBD2. V shed 5 bases and J 9 bases; nucleotides not matched to a gene: 14. The germline CDR1 and CDR2 sequences are MNHEY and SMNVEV (reference sequence). CDR3 size: 16 residues. CDR3 in amino acids: CASSQRTSGLPRPQYF. The DNA of the CDR3 is TGTGCCAGCAGTCAAAGGACTAGCGGGCTACCAAGGCCCCAGTACTTC.

V usage is TRBV4-1 and J usage is TRBJ2-7; D is undetermined. The germline V and J ends were trimmed by 3 bases and 5 bases, with 2 bases remaining between them. The CDR3 has 10 residues. Germline lookup yields CDR1 MGHRA and CDR2 YSYEKL. CDR3 amino acids: CASSHNEQYF. As DNA, the CDR3 is TGCGCCAGCAGCCACAACGAGCAGTACTTC.

In this sample, this clone turned up once. The chain is built from TRBV6-1 and TRBJ1-1, with TRBD1 as a possible D gene (5 bases). V dropped 2 bases and J dropped 4 bases, with 8 bases sitting between them. The CDR3 extends over 13 amino acids. Germline lookup yields CDR1 MNHNS and CDR2 SASEGT. This CDR3 is CASSEMGGTEAFF. The DNA of the CDR3 is TGTGCCAGCAGTGAAATGGGGGGCACTGAAGCTTTCTTT.

This clone was found once. The chain uses TRBV18 and TRBJ1-1; D may be TRBD1 (6 bases). The CDR3 has 16 residues. Trimming took 3 bases from V and 7 from J, leaving 21 bases between them. The germline V gene encodes CDR1 KGHSH and CDR2 LQKENI. Here the CDR3 reads CASSPGLGGQGVEAFF. The CDR3 DNA reads as TGTGCCAGCTCACCCGGGCTCGGGGGGCAGGGAGTTGAAGCTTTCTTT.